What follows describes a single T cell receptor beta chain. The antigen is undetermined. The CDR3 has 16 residues. Germline values: CDR1 MNHNS, CDR2 SASEGT. The V gene lost 7 bases and the J gene lost 1 base, with 20 bases spanning the gap. The data were taken from a study of T cells in Graves' hyperthyroidism and ophthalmopathy. Regarding the study as a whole: Clonotypes that were expanded in thyroid above 0.001 mostly appeared in blood too.

TCR beta CDR3 regions were amplified from RNA. The HTBI set primed first-round TCR CDR3 RT-PCR. MiXCR was run by TCRdb on the multiplex PCR reads, yielding one entry per CDR3 protein. Of hundreds of thousands of distinct CDR3 sequences in the sample, 15% to 20% are singletons; the top ten hold about 3.7%. Sequencing input: blood. The clonotype originates from a woman under 30 with Graves' hyperthyroidism. The chain is built from TRBV6-1 and TRBJ2-7, with D unresolved. CDR3 coding DNA: TGTGCCAGCAACCCTTCCCCCCCCGGACGTTCCTACGAGCAGTACTTC. Its protein is CASNPSPPGRSYEQYF.